This T cell receptor (beta chain) was documented in a study of cytomegalovirus exposure and HLA in healthy donors. A word on this clone: Its target is not known.

Some clones are missing from TCRdb's copy, which holds only in-frame ones; the method was immunoSEQ multiplex PCR. The sample holds fewer than 150,000 clones; around 88% are singletons and the top ten take approximately 4.9%. Study-wide findings and caveats: For cytomegalovirus status, the classifier reportedly gave diagnoses with high specificity and sensitivity.

Germline-derived CDR1 and CDR2 are SEHNR and FQNEAQ (reference sequence). With V trimmed by 2 bases and J by 2 bases, 12 bases remained unmatched. This CDR3 is built from 18 residues. The V call is TRBV7-9, the J call TRBJ2-5; TRBD2 agrees at 9 bases. The sample was PBMCs. The clonotype comes from a man younger than 30 in good health and CMV-seronegative. The CDR3 region is CASSLSRAAGGRQETQYF. CDR3 nucleotides: TGTGCCAGCAGCTTAAGCCGGGCAGCGGGGGGACGACAAGAGACCCAGTACTTC. Using reference TRBV7-9 and TRBJ2-5 for the parts outside the CDR3, the full variable domain is DTGVSQNPRHKITKRGQNVTFRCDPISEHNRLYWYRQTLGQGPEFLTYFQNEAQLEKSRLLSDRFSAERPKGSFSTLEIQRTEQGDSAMYLCASSLSRAAGGRQETQYFGPGTRLLVL.